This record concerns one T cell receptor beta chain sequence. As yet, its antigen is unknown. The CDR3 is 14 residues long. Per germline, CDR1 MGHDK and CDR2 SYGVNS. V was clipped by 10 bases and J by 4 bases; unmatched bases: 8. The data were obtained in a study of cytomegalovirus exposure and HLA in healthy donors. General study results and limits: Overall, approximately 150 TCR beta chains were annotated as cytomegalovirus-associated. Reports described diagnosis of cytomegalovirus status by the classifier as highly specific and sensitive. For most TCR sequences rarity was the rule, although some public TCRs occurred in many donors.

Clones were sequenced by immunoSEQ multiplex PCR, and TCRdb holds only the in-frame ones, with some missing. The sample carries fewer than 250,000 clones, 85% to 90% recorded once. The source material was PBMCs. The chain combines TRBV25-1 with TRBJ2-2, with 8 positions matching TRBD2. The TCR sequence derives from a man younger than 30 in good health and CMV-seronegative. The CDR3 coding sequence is TGTGCCACTTCGGGGGGGACTAGCACCGGGGAGCTGTTTTTT. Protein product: CATSGGTSTGELFF.